This record covers a single TCR beta chain. As yet, its antigen is unknown. The V and J ends lost 5 bases and 2 bases respectively, with 19 bases between them. The CDR3 length is 17 residues. Germline assignment: CDR1 SGHAT and CDR2 FQNNGV. The data belong to a study of OX40 agonist ivuxolimab in advanced cancers. Findings and limits, study-wide: Clones of CD4+ and CD8+ blood T cells grew by week 6 at doses of 0.1 to 3.0 mg/kg. On average, a greater number of expanded clones characterised CD8+ T cells relative to CD4+.

This table comes from immunoSEQ multiplex PCR, and its TCRdb copy is limited to in-frame clones, with some not included. The sample contains 68,000 or so clones, less than 90% of which appear only once. The sequence was obtained from an adult with an advanced solid tumor such as melanoma, head and neck, liver or kidney cancer. Sequencing used CD4+ or CD8+ T cells sorted from blood, obtained in a trial of the OX40 agonist ivuxolimab. The rearrangement links TRBV11-2 to TRBJ1-3; tentative D call: TRBD1 (5 bases). CDR3 coding DNA: TGTGCCAGCAGCCCACGCGGGGCTCCAGCACCTGGAAACACCATATATTTT. Translation gives CASSPRGAPAPGNTIYF.